A single sample is the source of the 8 T cell receptor beta chains below, sequenced in a study of Ad26.COV2.S vaccination and SARS-CoV-2 variants. Noted treatment: roughly 20 received Ad26.COV2.S at low or high dose, single or two shots; about 5 received placebo; per-sample allocation not given. The samples date from day 63 after the first vaccine or placebo injection. Clones were sequenced by immunoSEQ multiplex PCR, and TCRdb holds only the in-frame ones, with some missing. The profile shows about 480,000 clones, around 90% of them singletons. The sample consisted of peripheral blood, taken in a trial of Ad26.COV2.S vaccine versus placebo. The receptor set was obtained from a person aged 18-60 years who received the Ad26.COV2.S COVID-19 vaccine or a placebo.

The V call is TRBV10-3, the J call TRBJ1-4; D possibly corresponds to TRBD1 (5 bases). Germline CDR1 ENHRY, CDR2 SYGVKD. V dropped 10 bases and J dropped 3 bases, with 18 bases sitting between them. This CDR3 has 15 amino acids. CDR3 bases: TGTGCCACCCGTCTCTCGGGGGTTCCTAATGAAAAACTGTTTTTT. This translates into CATRLSGVPNEKLFF.

This chain uses TRBV28 with TRBJ1-2; no reliable D call. Trimming shortened V by 4 bases and J by 3 bases, and 9 bases separated the two germline ends. CDR3 size: 13 residues. The germline gives CDR1 MDHEN, CDR2 SYDVKM. Here the CDR3 reads CASSSPVDYGYTF. The CDR3 DNA is TGTGCCAGCAGTTCCCCAGTCGACTATGGCTACACCTTC.

The chain couples TRBV30 to TRBJ1-5; 7 bases line up with TRBD1. CDR3 length: 13 residues. The J segment lost 4 bases and the V segment lost 3 bases, leaving 3 bases of the junction unmatched. Germline CDR1 and CDR2: GTSNPN and SVGIG (reference sequence). The CDR3, as DNA: TGTGCCTGGAGGGGGACAGAAAATCAGCCCCAGCATTTT. Its protein product is CAWRGTENQPQHF. Based on the CDR3 plus reference TRBV30 and TRBJ1-5, the full variable domain is SQTIHQWPATLVQPVGSPLSLECTVEGTSNPNLYWYRQAAGRGLQLLFYSVGIGQISSEVPQNLSASRPQDRQFILSSKKLLLSDSGFYLCAWRGTENQPQHFGDGTRLSIL.

CDR3 sequence reads: CASSLARPTGRELFF. The CDR3 DNA reads as TGTGCCAGCAGCCTCGCCCGCCCGACAGGGCGGGAACTGTTTTTT. V gene TRBV28 combines with J gene TRBJ1-4; 7 bases line up with TRBD1. V dropped 6 bases and J dropped 12; count of bases not matched to a gene: 16. The germline CDR1 and CDR2 sequences are MDHEN and SYDVKM. This CDR3 region has 15 residues.

CDR3 residues: CASRRGLKNTEAFF. CDR3 nucleotide sequence: TGTGCCAGCAGACGCGGGCTTAAAAACACTGAAGCTTTCTTT. J is TRBJ1-1 and V is TRBV28; D gene uncertain. The CDR3 totals 14 residues. The germline gives CDR1 MDHEN, CDR2 SYDVKM. The V gene lost 6 bases and the J gene lost 2 bases, with 13 bases spanning the gap.

The chain uses TRBV5-1 and TRBJ2-3; 7 nucleotides match TRBD2. V gave up 2 bases and J gave up 0 bases; unmatched junction bases: 3. The CDR3 is 15 amino acids. Germline CDR1 reads SGHRS; CDR2 reads YFSETQ. The CDR3 spells CASSFGTTSTDTQYF. As DNA, the CDR3 is TGCGCCAGCAGCTTCGGGACTACTAGCACAGATACGCAGTATTTT.

The chain is built from TRBV21-1 and TRBJ2-7; the D call in the table, TRBD2, was not verified against the DNA. TRBV21-1 is flagged as a pseudogene. The CDR3 length is 15 residues. This CDR3 is CATLSASGTTYEQYF. The CDR3 DNA reads TGTGCCACCCTTAGCGCTAGCGGGACTACCTACGAGCAGTACTTC.

This chain connects TRBV28 to TRBJ2-1, with TRBD2 as a possible D gene (5 bases). Looked up from germline, CDR1 is MDHEN and CDR2 is SYDVKM. The CDR3 consists of 15 residues. Trimming removed 5 bases from V and 8 bases from J, with 19 bases in between. CDR3: CASSPGGEGTHEQFF. For the CDR3, the DNA is TGTGCCAGCAGTCCTGGAGGAGAGGGTACCCATGAGCAGTTCTTC.